This entry concerns a single T cell receptor (beta chain). This specimen comes from a study of T cell changes during pregnancy in multiple sclerosis. CDR1 MNHNS and CDR2 SASEGT come from the germline V gene. Trimming stripped 5 bases from V and 0 bases from J, with 8 bases between. There are 14 residues in the CDR3. Here immunoSEQ multiplex PCR was the method, and the copy in TCRdb shows in-frame clones only, minus some. The table lists approximately 80,000 clones, 90% to 95% of them singletons, with 3% to 4% in the top ten. This specimen was PBMCs, taken in the first trimester of pregnancy. This TCR was recovered from a female donor in good health, serving as a control in a pregnancy study. Some clones in this sample may be carry-over from other donors' samples. V and J are TRBV6-1 and TRBJ1-5; D unresolved. CDR3 DNA sequence: TGTGCCAGCAGTCAGGATGCTAGCAATCAGCCCCAGCATTTT. This sequence encodes CASSQDASNQPQHF.